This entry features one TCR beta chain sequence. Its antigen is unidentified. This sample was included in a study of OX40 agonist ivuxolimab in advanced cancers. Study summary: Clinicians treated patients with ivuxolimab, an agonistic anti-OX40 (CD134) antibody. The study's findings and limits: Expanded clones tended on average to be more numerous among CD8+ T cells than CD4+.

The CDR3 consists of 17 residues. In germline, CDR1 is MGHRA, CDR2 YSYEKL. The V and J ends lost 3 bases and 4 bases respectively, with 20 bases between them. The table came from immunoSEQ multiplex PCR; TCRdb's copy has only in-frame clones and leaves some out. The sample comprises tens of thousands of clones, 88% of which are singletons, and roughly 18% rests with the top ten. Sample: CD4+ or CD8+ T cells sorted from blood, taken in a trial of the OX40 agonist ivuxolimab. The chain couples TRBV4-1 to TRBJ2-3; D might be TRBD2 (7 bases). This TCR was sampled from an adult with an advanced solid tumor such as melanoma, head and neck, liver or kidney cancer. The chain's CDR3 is CASSQLVWGGSPDTQYF. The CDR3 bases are TGCGCCAGCAGCCAGTTAGTTTGGGGGGGCAGTCCAGATACGCAGTATTTT.